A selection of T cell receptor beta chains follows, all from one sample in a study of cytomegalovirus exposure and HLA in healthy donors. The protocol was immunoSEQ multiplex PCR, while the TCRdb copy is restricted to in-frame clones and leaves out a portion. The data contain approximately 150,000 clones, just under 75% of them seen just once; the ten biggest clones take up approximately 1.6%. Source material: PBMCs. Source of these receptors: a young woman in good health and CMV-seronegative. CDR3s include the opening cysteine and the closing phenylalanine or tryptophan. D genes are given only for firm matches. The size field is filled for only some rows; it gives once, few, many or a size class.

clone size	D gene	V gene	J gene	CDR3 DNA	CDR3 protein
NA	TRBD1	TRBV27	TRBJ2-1	TGTGCCAGCAGTCAGACAGGGGGCGCCTACAATGAGCAGTTCTTC	CASSQTGGAYNEQFF
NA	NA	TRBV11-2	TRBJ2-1	TGTGCCAGCAGCTTAGATCTAGGATATAATGAGCAGTTCTTC	CASSLDLGYNEQFF
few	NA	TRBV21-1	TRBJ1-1	TGTGCCAGCAGCCTTCCTCAACAGGGACAAATAATTTACACTGAAGCTTTCTTT	CASSLPQQGQIIYTEAFF
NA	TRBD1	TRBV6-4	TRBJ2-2	TGTGCCAGCAGTCCCAACCCGGGACAGGGGGCCGGGGAGCTGTTTTTT	CASSPNPGQGAGELFF
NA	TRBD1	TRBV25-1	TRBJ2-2	TGTGCCAGCAGTCTTCGGGACAGATTGAACACCGGGGAGCTGTTTTTT	CASSLRDRLNTGELFF
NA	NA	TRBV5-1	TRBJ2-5	TGCGCCAGCAGGAGGCAGGGCTTTGGAGAGACCCAGTACTTC	CASRRQGFGETQYF
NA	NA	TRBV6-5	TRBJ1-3	TGTGCCAGCAGTCTCCAGGGCTCTGGGGGAAACACCATATATTTT	CASSLQGSGGNTIYF
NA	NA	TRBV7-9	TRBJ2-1	TGTGCCAGCAGCATGAGATACAATGAGCAGTTCTTC	CASSMRYNEQFF
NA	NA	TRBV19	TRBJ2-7	TGTGCCAGTAGGGGCCGGGGGGCCTTCGAGCAGTACTTC	CASRGRGAFEQYF
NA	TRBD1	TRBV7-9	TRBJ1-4	TGTGCCAGCAGCTCAACAGGGGCAACTAATGAAAAACTGTTTTTT	CASSSTGATNEKLFF